The 3 T cell receptor beta chains presented below share a single source sample, sequenced in a study of regulatory T cells in long-lasting Graves disease. iRepertoire HTBI primers and Arm-PCR of CDR3 regions built TCR beta libraries. From the multiplex PCR reads, TCRdb called clonotypes with MiXCR, one entry per CDR3 protein. The data contain 440,000 or so distinct CDR3 sequences, 15% of them seen just once; the ten biggest clones take up approximately 15%. Time point specified: newly diagnosed GD, antithyroid drugs for less than 3 months. Following extraction of RNA from PBMCs, that RNA was used to make the TCR library. In addition, the sample was reused for a study of T cells in Graves' hyperthyroidism and ophthalmopathy.

The sequencing used peripheral blood mononuclear cells (PBMCs), collected at new diagnosis, from a patient treated with antithyroid drugs. The receptors shown here come from a woman in her 30s with Graves disease.

This clonotype was recorded many times. The chain carries TRBV2 and TRBJ2-1; a weak D match, TRBD1 (5 bases). V lost 5 bases and J 4 bases, leaving 15 bases between the germline ends. From germline, CDR1 is SNHLY and CDR2 FYNNEI. The CDR3 extends over 15 amino acids. This CDR3 is CASSRGRASYNEQFF. CDR3 nucleotides: TGTGCCAGCAGTCGCGGCAGGGCCTCGTACAATGAGCAGTTCTTC.

This clonotype was detected ten times or more. The rearrangement joins TRBV24-1 to TRBJ2-3; D gene uncertain. V lost 0 bases, J lost 6 bases, and 12 bases lay in between. The CDR3 length is 15 residues. The germline V gene encodes CDR1 KGHDR and CDR2 SFDVKD. The DNA for the CDR3 is TGTGCCACCAGTGATTTGTCCAAGCTGGGGGATACGCAGTATTTT. This sequence encodes CATSDLSKLGDTQYF.

This clonotype appeared once. A much larger clone differs by one base, so this may be a read error. The missing conserved phenylalanine or tryptophan at the end of this CDR3 makes a read error likely. The chain recombines TRBV2 with TRBJ2-7, with D maybe TRBD2 (6 bases). This CDR3 has 18 amino acids. Trimming took 0 bases from V and 0 from J, leaving 18 bases between them. The germline V gene has CDR1 SNHLY and CDR2 FYNNEI. CDR3 in DNA: TGTGCCAGCAGTGAAGCTTACGGGTTGACGCGGGGCTCCTACGAGCAGTACCTC. Its translation: CASSEAYGLTRGSYEQYL.